This entry concerns a single TCR beta chain. These data originate in a study of sequential checkpoint blockade in melanoma. Sample treatment: randomized to nivolumab then ipilimumab (arm A) or the reverse (arm B). Sequencing used immunoSEQ multiplex PCR; TCRdb keeps in-frame clones, though not all of them. The sample lists more than 9,500 clones, roughly 81% seen once, with 9% to 12% in the top ten. The CDR3 extends over 14 amino acids. Trimming pared 4 bases from V and 1 base from J, leaving 10 bases between. Germline V gene sequence: CDR1 MGHRA, CDR2 YSYEKL. The sequence came from a human donor with melanoma. The rearrangement uses TRBV4-1 and TRBJ2-5; the D gene is possibly TRBD2 (7 bases). Specimen: CD8+ T cells sorted from blood (inferred from file names), collected from a patient given nivolumab and ipilimumab in sequence. The CDR3 here is CASSRGGSQETQYF. CDR3 DNA sequence: TGCGCCAGCAGCCGGGGGGGCTCCCAAGAGACCCAGTACTTC.